Listed below are T cell receptor beta chains from one sample, sequenced in a study of early stage breast cancer tumors. The protocol was immunoSEQ multiplex PCR, while the TCRdb copy is restricted to in-frame clones and leaves out a portion. This table holds tens of thousands of clones, just under 80% found once. Material: blood. Every receptor here comes from a person in their 40s with breast cancer. CDR3s include the opening cysteine and the closing phenylalanine or tryptophan.

v_call: TRBV5-1; j_call: TRBJ2-1; cdr3_aa: CASSLDSSSSASYNEQFF
v_call: TRBV7-6; j_call: TRBJ1-5; cdr3_aa: CASSPGTGYSNQPQHF
v_call: TRBV29-1; j_call: TRBJ2-3; cdr3_aa: CSVASSGTDTQYF
v_call: TRBV5-1; j_call: TRBJ2-7; cdr3_aa: CASSGTSGRRTVPLYEQYF
v_call: TRBV20-1; j_call: TRBJ2-7; cdr3_aa: CSAAGSYEQYF
v_call: TRBV19; j_call: TRBJ1-4; cdr3_aa: CASSIVVSTNEKLFF
v_call: TRBV18; j_call: TRBJ2-3; cdr3_aa: CASSPPSSTDTQYF
v_call: TRBV4-1; j_call: TRBJ1-1; cdr3_aa: CASSQGGALNTEAFF
v_call: TRBV6-1; j_call: TRBJ1-2; cdr3_aa: CASRSGQAGYTF
v_call: TRBV11-2; j_call: TRBJ1-1; cdr3_aa: CASSLLTEAFF
v_call: TRBV11-2; j_call: TRBJ2-5; cdr3_aa: CASSLDDSLPQETQYF
v_call: TRBV6-5; j_call: TRBJ2-5; cdr3_aa: CASSKNQGETQYF
v_call: TRBV27; j_call: TRBJ1-1; cdr3_aa: CASSLGMNTEAFF
v_call: TRBV19; j_call: TRBJ1-4; cdr3_aa: CASSESWGEKLFF
v_call: TRBV7-2; j_call: TRBJ2-3; cdr3_aa: CASSLGRTDTQYF
v_call: TRBV6-5; j_call: TRBJ2-7; cdr3_aa: CASRELGEQYF
v_call: TRBV21-1; j_call: TRBJ1-5; cdr3_aa: CASSNEGDSNSNQPQHF
v_call: TRBV2; j_call: TRBJ2-1; cdr3_aa: CASRVSGSRYNEQFF
v_call: TRBV30; j_call: TRBJ1-1; cdr3_aa: CAWSTTGRTEAFF
v_call: TRBV27; j_call: TRBJ2-7; cdr3_aa: CASSLRQAHEQYF
v_call: TRBV30; j_call: TRBJ2-7; cdr3_aa: CAWRARYEQYF
v_call: TRBV5-1; j_call: TRBJ1-1; cdr3_aa: CASSLTGTMNTEAFF
v_call: TRBV19; j_call: TRBJ2-7; cdr3_aa: CASSIGGDRGTYEQYF
v_call: TRBV11-2; j_call: TRBJ2-7; cdr3_aa: CASSPVTGGRYEQYF
v_call: TRBV11-3; j_call: TRBJ2-7; cdr3_aa: CASNPRGLARYRFYEQYF
v_call: TRBV29-1; j_call: TRBJ2-2; cdr3_aa: CSVAGDDWAGELFF
v_call: TRBV6-5; j_call: TRBJ2-7; cdr3_aa: CASSPDDPYEQYF
v_call: TRBV2; j_call: TRBJ2-2; cdr3_aa: CASRREQGLITGELFF